This record looks at one TCR beta chain sequence and its context. The antigen remains undetermined. In the PCR, 60 Vbeta and 13 Jbeta primers were used. Sequencing used immunoSEQ multiplex PCR; TCRdb keeps in-frame clones, though not all of them. Of 150,000 or so clones listed, over 75% are singletons. The V end was cut by 0 bases, the J end by 6 bases, with 16 bases between. This CDR3 comprises 16 residues. CDR1 is LGHNA, CDR2 YNFKEQ, per germline. The data belong to a study of cytomegalovirus exposure and HLA in healthy donors. Whole-study results and caveats: Rare TCR sequences predominated, though certain public TCRs were found in many donors. Researchers reported in a later analysis that common viral pathogens appeared linked to several top clusters.

The chain couples TRBV4-2 to TRBJ2-3; a weak D match, TRBD2 (6 bases). Material for sequencing was PBMCs. The receptor was derived from a man aged 45-65 years in good health and CMV-seronegative. CDR3 in amino acids: CASSQDERRGEDTQYF. The CDR3 nucleotides are TGTGCCAGCAGCCAAGATGAACGGCGCGGGGAGGATACGCAGTATTTT.